This TCR beta chain was documented in a study of T cells after yellow fever vaccination. TCRdb re-analysed the 5' RACE reads in MiXCR, keeping a single row per CDR3 protein. Found here are about 210,000 distinct CDR3 sequences, 3% to 4% of them singletons; the top ten hold about 3%. Trimming shortened V by 8 bases and J by 3 bases, and 17 bases separated the two germline ends. This CDR3 is 15 amino acids long. Study-level points and caveats: Abundant contaminating clonotypes from the bulk population could appear in FACS-sorted repertoires. The booster response re-showed most primary clones: 96% CD4, approximately 90% CD8.

At least ten counts were recorded for this clonotype. Its antigen is unidentified. The sequences come from CD4+ T cells sorted from PBMCs, collected 10 days after the yellow fever booster vaccination. The rearrangement uses TRBV12-3 or TRBV12-4 and TRBJ2-1; D is possibly TRBD2 (6 bases). This TCR was recovered from a man aged 18 to 29 who received the YFV17D yellow fever vaccine. CDR3 protein: CASVLGRRGYNEQFF. CDR3 sequence (DNA): TGTGCCAGCGTCCTCGGTCGGCGGGGCTACAATGAGCAGTTCTTC.